Shown below are 9 T cell receptor beta chains from a single sample sequenced in a study of shared T cell receptors in the human thymus. Sequencing used immunoSEQ multiplex PCR; TCRdb keeps in-frame clones, though not all of them. The sample holds almost 550,000 clones, more than 75% seen once. These sequences were also reported in another study, on human thymus T cells.

Input material: thymocytes. Receptors were obtained from a boy younger than two with a congenital heart defect.

V usage is TRBV5-6 and J usage is TRBJ2-7; 8 bases align to TRBD2. Per the germline V gene, CDR1 is SGHDT and CDR2 is YYEEEE. J was trimmed by 1 base and V by 4 bases; bases with no gene match: 13. CDR3 size: 17 residues. In DNA form, the CDR3 reads TGTGCCAGCAGCGGCGGGGGACGGGAGCGGGAGTCCTACGAGCAGTACTTC. Translating it yields CASSGGGRERESYEQYF.

This clone was observed once. This sequence joins TRBV5-6 and TRBJ2-1; the match to TRBD1 covers 7 bases. Germline V CDR1 and CDR2: SGHDT, YYEEEE. Trimming at V came to 3 bases and at J to 4 bases, leaving 10 bases not matched to a gene. This CDR3 spans 16 amino acids. The CDR3 sequence: CASSCRSEGQYNEQFF. CDR3 bases: TGTGCCAGCAGCTGCAGGTCAGAGGGACAGTACAATGAGCAGTTCTTC.

This chain joins TRBV7-2 and TRBJ2-5, with D unclear. The CDR3 consists of 13 residues. V shed 2 bases and J shed 2 bases, with 6 bases lying between them. CDR1 SGHTA and CDR2 FQGNSA come from the germline V gene. As DNA, the CDR3 is TGTGCCAGCAGCTTATGGCAGCAAGAGACCCAGTACTTC. Translated, it gives CASSLWQQETQYF.

The V gene is TRBV6-1, the J gene TRBJ2-1, with 8 bases matching TRBD1. The V gene end was trimmed by 11 bases and the J gene end by 2 bases; junction bases not matched to a gene: 8. The CDR3 covers 14 residues. CDR1 is MNHNS and CDR2 is SASEGT in the germline V gene. The CDR3 protein is CAGAGQDPYNEQFF. The CDR3 coding sequence is TGTGCCGGGGCGGGACAGGACCCCTACAATGAGCAGTTCTTC.

The rearrangement uses TRBV9 and TRBJ2-7; 8 nucleotides agree with TRBD1. This CDR3 comprises 17 residues. Per germline, CDR1 SGDLS and CDR2 YYNGEE. Losses at the gene ends were 0 bases for V and 3 bases for J; bases not matched to a gene: 11. The chain's CDR3 is CASSVGGTGGSYYEQYF. The CDR3 DNA reads as TGTGCCAGCAGCGTAGGAGGGACAGGTGGTTCCTACTACGAGCAGTACTTC.

This chain connects TRBV29-1 to TRBJ2-7; D is possibly TRBD1 (5 bases). Germline V CDR1 and CDR2: SQVTM, ANQGSEA. The CDR3 runs 16 residues. V lost 4 bases, J lost 0 bases, and 19 bases lay in between. CDR3 residues: CSVVSKQGRSSYEQYF. The CDR3, as DNA: TGCAGCGTTGTGTCAAAGCAGGGCAGGAGCTCCTACGAGCAGTACTTC.

This clone was seen just once. The chain uses TRBV15 and TRBJ2-7; D not certain. Trimming took 1 base from V and 8 from J, leaving 12 bases between them. CDR3 length: 13 amino acids. Germline CDR1 is LNHNV and CDR2 is YYDKDF (reference sequence). The chain's CDR3 is CATSRGWQSQQYF. In nucleotides, the CDR3 is TGTGCCACCAGCAGAGGTTGGCAGTCTCAGCAGTACTTC.

This chain links TRBV28 with TRBJ2-7, with a weak D call TRBD2 (6 bases). The CDR3 is made up of 16 amino acids. Germline lookup yields CDR1 MDHEN and CDR2 SYDVKM. V was pared by 3 bases and J by 3 bases, with 18 bases between. The chain's CDR3 is CASSFPPGLSNYEQYF. CDR3 in DNA: TGTGCCAGCAGTTTCCCTCCGGGACTGTCCAACTACGAGCAGTACTTC. Variable domain in full (rest from reference TRBV28 and TRBJ2-7): DVKVTQSSRYLVKRTGEKVFLECVQDMDHENMFWYRQDPGLGLRLIYFSYDVKMKEKGDIPEGYSVSREKKERFSLILESASTNQTSMYLCASSFPPGLSNYEQYFGPGTRLTVT.

This sequence joins TRBV5-4 and TRBJ2-5, with 10 bases lining up with TRBD2. Germline values: CDR1 SGHNT, CDR2 YYREEE (reference sequence). Trimming removed 4 bases from V and 3 bases from J; junction bases left unmatched: 12. The CDR3 length is 17 residues. The CDR3 sequence: CASSLAPSGSDKETQYF. The CDR3 DNA follows: TGTGCCAGCAGCCTGGCCCCTAGCGGGAGTGACAAAGAGACCCAGTACTTC.